This T cell receptor (beta chain) was captured in a study of blood T cell repertoires in COVID-19. CDR1 and CDR2 from the germline V gene are SEHNR and FQNEAQ (reference sequence). This CDR3 region has 15 residues. Trimming cost V 4 bases and J 0 bases, with 12 bases left between them. Authors' methods: By means of reference gene primer amplification, nucleated cell counts were estimated. Method: immunoSEQ multiplex PCR; TCRdb's copy keeps in-frame clones and lacks some. V and J calls and clone size are given by that table; D and trimming were obtained from the DNA. The profile shows 210,000 or so clones, 90% to 95% of them singletons.

The chain carries TRBV7-9 and TRBJ1-1; TRBD1 is a possible D gene (5 bases). The receptor was derived from a man aged 25-45 years with acute or convalescent COVID-19. Source material: peripheral blood. Written as DNA, the CDR3 is TGTGCCAGCAGCTCCGACAGCTTCATGAACACTGAAGCTTTCTTT. Amino acids: CASSSDSFMNTEAFF.